The present entry profiles one T cell receptor beta chain with its context. Its antigen is as yet unknown. V lost 2 bases and J lost 8, with 12 bases in between. Germline V gene lookup returns CDR1 GTSNPN and CDR2 SVGIG (reference sequence). CDR3 length equals 13 residues. This table comes from immunoSEQ multiplex PCR, and its TCRdb copy is limited to in-frame clones, with some not included. Of about 350,000 clones in the sample, about 87% were seen once. The data stem from a study of Ad26.COV2.S vaccination and SARS-CoV-2 variants. Findings and limits, study-wide: From the TCR breadth and depth analyses, total T cell responses may have been underestimated.

The treatment here: some 20 received Ad26.COV2.S at low or high dose, single or two shots; several received placebo; per-sample allocation not given. On day 63 after the first injection, vaccine and placebo recipients gave samples. The sequencing used peripheral blood, collected in a trial of Ad26.COV2.S vaccine versus placebo. This chain links TRBV30 with TRBJ2-2, with a tentative D call TRBD1 (6 bases). This clonotype originated in a person aged 18-60 years who received the Ad26.COV2.S COVID-19 vaccine or a placebo. The CDR3 region is CAWSRTGSGELFF. The CDR3 DNA reads TGTGCCTGGAGTCGCACAGGGTCGGGGGAGCTGTTTTTT. The full variable domain, with the rest looked up from reference TRBV30 and TRBJ2-2, is SQTIHQWPATLVQPVGSPLSLECTVEGTSNPNLYWYRQAAGRGLQLLFYSVGIGQISSEVPQNLSASRPQDRQFILSSKKLLLSDSGFYLCAWSRTGSGELFFGEGSRLTVL.